Here is one T cell receptor beta chain with its context. Trimming removed 8 bases at V and 3 bases at J, with 14 bases between. The length of the CDR3 is 13 residues. The germline V gene has CDR1 LNHDA and CDR2 SQIVND (reference sequence). This entry comes from a study of control samples from healthy donors and cancer patients. Assay used: immunoSEQ multiplex PCR; TCRdb lists only in-frame clones, some missing. The repertoire holds more than 95,000 clones, approximately 92% seen once, with under 0.7% in the top ten. This chain joins TRBV19 and TRBJ2-7, with D tentatively TRBD1 (6 bases). Sequenced material: PBMCs. The sequence derives from a man of 80 years or more with head and neck cancer. CDR3 amino acids: CASGMGAFYEQYF. The CDR3 region has the DNA TGTGCCAGTGGGATGGGGGCCTTCTACGAGCAGTACTTC.